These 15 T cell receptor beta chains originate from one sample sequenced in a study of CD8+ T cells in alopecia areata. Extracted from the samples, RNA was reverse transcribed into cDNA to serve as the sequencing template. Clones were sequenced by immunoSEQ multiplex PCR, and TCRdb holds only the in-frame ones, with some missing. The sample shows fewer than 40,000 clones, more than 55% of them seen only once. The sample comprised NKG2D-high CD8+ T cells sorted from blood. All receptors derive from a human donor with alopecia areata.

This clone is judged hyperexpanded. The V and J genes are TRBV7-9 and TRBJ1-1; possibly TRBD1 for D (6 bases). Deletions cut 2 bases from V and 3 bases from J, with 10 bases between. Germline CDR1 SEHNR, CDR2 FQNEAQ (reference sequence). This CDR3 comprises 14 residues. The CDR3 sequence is CASSLWGAYTEAFF. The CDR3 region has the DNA TGTGCCAGCAGCTTATGGGGGGCGTACACTGAAGCTTTCTTT.

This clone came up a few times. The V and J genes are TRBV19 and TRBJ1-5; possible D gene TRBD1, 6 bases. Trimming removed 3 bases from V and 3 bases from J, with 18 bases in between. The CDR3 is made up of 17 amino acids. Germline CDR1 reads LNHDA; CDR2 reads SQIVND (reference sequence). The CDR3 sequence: CASSIGQGMIFNQPQHF. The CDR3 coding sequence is TGTGCCAGTAGTATCGGCCAGGGGATGATTTTCAATCAGCCCCAGCATTTT.

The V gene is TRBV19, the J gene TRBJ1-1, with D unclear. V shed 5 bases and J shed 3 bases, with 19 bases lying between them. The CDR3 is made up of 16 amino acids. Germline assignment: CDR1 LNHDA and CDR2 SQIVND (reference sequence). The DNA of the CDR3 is TGTGCCAGTAGTCCCACGGACCTGACCCCCTACACTGAAGCTTTCTTT. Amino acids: CASSPTDLTPYTEAFF.

In DNA form, the CDR3 reads TGTGCCTGGGACATACTTAGCGGGAGCACAGATACGCAGTATTTT. Amino acids: CAWDILSGSTDTQYF. This chain links TRBV30 with TRBJ2-3; 7 bases match TRBD2. This CDR3 spans 15 amino acids. V was clipped by 5 bases and J by 0 bases; unmatched bases: 8. Looked up from germline, CDR1 is GTSNPN and CDR2 is SVGIG (reference sequence).

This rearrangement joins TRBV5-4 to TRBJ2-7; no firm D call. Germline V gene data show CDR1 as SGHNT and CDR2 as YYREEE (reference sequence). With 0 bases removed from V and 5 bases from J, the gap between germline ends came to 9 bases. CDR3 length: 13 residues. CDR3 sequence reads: CASSLAPPHEQYF. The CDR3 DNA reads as TGTGCCAGCAGCTTGGCCCCACCCCACGAGCAGTACTTC.

CDR3 region: CSARENEQFF. The DNA for the CDR3 is TGCAGTGCTAGAGAGAATGAGCAGTTCTTC. This chain connects TRBV20-1 to TRBJ2-1; D is unclear. V was trimmed by 0 bases and J by 7 bases, leaving 1 base between them. CDR3 length equals 10 residues. Germline CDR1 and CDR2: DFQATT and SNEGSKA (reference sequence).

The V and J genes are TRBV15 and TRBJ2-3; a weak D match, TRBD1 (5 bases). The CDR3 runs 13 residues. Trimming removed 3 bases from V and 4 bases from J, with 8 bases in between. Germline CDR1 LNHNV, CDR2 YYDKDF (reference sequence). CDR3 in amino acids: CATSRVGADTQYF. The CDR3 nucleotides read TGTGCCACCAGCAGGGTAGGGGCAGATACGCAGTATTTT. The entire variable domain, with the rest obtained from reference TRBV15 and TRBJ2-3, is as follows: DAMVIQNPRYQVTQFGKPVTLSCSQTLNHNVMYWYQQKSSQAPKLLFHYYDKDFNNEADTPDNFQSRRPNTSFCFLDIRSPGLGDTAMYLCATSRVGADTQYFGPGTRLTVL.

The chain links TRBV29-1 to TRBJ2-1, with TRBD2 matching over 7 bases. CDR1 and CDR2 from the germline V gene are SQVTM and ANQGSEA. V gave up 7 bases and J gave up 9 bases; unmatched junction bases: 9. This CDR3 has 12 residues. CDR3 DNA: TGCAGCGGGGAGGGAAGTGGGAGTGAGCAGTTCTTC. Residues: CSGEGSGSEQFF.

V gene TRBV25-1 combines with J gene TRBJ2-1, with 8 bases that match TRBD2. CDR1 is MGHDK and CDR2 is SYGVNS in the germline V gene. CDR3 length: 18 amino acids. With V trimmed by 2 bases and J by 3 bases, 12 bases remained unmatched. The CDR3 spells CASSERVTSGGLYNEQFF. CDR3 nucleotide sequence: TGTGCCAGCAGTGAACGAGTGACGAGCGGGGGCCTCTACAATGAGCAGTTCTTC.

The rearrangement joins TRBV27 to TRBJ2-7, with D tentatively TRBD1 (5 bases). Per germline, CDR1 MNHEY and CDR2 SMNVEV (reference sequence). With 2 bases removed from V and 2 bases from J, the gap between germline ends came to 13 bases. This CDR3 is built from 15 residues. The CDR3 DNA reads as TGTGCCAGCAGTTTACTAGGGGTATTAACCTACGAGCAGTACTTC. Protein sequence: CASSLLGVLTYEQYF.

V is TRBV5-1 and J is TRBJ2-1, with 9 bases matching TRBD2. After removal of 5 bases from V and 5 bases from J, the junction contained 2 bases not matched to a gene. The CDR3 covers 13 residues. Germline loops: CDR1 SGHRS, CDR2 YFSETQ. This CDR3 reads CASSLAGDNEQFF. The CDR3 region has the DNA TGCGCCAGCAGTTTAGCGGGAGACAATGAGCAGTTCTTC.

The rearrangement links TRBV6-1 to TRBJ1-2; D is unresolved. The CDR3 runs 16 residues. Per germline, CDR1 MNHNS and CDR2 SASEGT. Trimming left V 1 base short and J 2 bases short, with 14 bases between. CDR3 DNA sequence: TGTGCCAGCAGTGAAGTGTGGGTCGACGGGAACTATGGCTACACCTTC. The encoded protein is CASSEVWVDGNYGYTF.

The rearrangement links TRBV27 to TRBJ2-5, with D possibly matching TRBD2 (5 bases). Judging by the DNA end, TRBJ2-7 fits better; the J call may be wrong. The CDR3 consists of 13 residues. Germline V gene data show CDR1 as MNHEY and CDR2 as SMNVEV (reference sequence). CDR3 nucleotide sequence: TGTGCCAGCAGTTTGGGGAGCCCCTACGAGCAGTACTTC. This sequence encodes CASSLGSPYEQYF.

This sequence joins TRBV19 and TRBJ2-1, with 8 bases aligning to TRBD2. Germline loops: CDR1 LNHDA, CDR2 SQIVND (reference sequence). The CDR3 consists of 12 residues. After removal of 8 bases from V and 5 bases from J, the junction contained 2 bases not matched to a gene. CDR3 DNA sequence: TGTGCCAGTGGACTAGCCGACAATGAGCAGTTCTTC. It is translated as CASGLADNEQFF.

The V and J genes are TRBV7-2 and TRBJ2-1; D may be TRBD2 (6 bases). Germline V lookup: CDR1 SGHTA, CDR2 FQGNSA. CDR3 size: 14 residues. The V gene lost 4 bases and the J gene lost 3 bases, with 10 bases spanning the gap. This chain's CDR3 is CASSSGLFYNEQFF. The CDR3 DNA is TGTGCCAGCAGCTCCGGACTATTCTACAATGAGCAGTTCTTC.